These T cell receptor beta chains were read from a single sample in a study of identical twins. TCRdb reprocessed the 5' RACE reads with MiXCR, giving one entry per CDR3 protein. The sample yields approximately 700,000 distinct CDR3 sequences, roughly 18% seen once. The same sample was also studied in work on T cells expressing NK-cell markers.

Sequences were obtained from PBMCs. The origin of the receptors is a woman younger than 35 in good health. Each CDR3 is given with its conserved first and last residue. D genes are given only for firm matches. Clone sizes are given selectively: once, few, many, or a class where the clone is expanded.

d_gene	j_gene	abundance	v_gene	CDR3aa	CDR3nt
TRBD2	TRBJ2-5	few	TRBV12-5	CASGVAGGGETQYF	TGTGCTAGTGGTGTAGCGGGGGGAGGGGAGACCCAGTACTTC
NA	TRBJ2-7	NA	TRBV29-1	CSVSWGSYEQYF	TGCAGCGTGTCCTGGGGGTCATACGAGCAGTACTTC
TRBD2	TRBJ2-3	NA	TRBV9	CASSVGGAGGRTDTQYF	TGTGCCAGCAGCGTAGGCGGAGCGGGAGGCCGCACAGATACGCAGTATTTT
NA	TRBJ1-5	NA	TRBV10-2	CASRLNRNQPQHF	TGCGCCAGCAGGCTAAACCGTAATCAGCCCCAGCATTTT
TRBD2	TRBJ2-2	NA	TRBV5-1	CASSLFGAGANTGELFF	TGCGCCAGCAGCTTATTCGGAGCGGGGGCGAACACCGGGGAGCTGTTTTTT
NA	TRBJ1-5	NA	TRBV7-9	CASSPMNSNQPQHF	TGTGCCAGCAGCCCTATGAATAGCAATCAGCCCCAGCATTTT
NA	TRBJ2-7	few	TRBV4-2	CASSHRDGSYEQYF	TGTGCCAGCAGCCACCGGGACGGCTCCTACGAGCAGTACTTC
TRBD1	TRBJ2-5	many	TRBV7-9	CASSFGTGEETQYF	TGTGCCAGCAGCTTCGGGACAGGGGAAGAGACCCAGTACTTC
NA	TRBJ2-1	few	TRBV7-2	CASSSSAGVGEQFF	TGTGCCAGCAGCTCCTCGGCTGGAGTGGGGGAGCAGTTCTTC
NA	TRBJ2-3	few	TRBV2	CASRWDTDTQYF	TGTGCCAGCAGATGGGACACAGATACGCAGTATTTT
NA	TRBJ2-1	few	TRBV5-4	CASTVTGEQFF	TGTGCCAGCACCGTGACGGGTGAGCAGTTCTTC
NA	TRBJ2-1	NA	TRBV10-1	CASRMDCKRSLYSSYNEQFF	TGCGCCAGCAGAATGGACTGTAAGAGATCCCTATATAGCTCCTACAATGAGCAGTTCTTC
TRBD1	TRBJ2-7	few	TRBV29-1	CSATGQSSYEQYF	TGCAGCGCCACGGGACAGAGCTCCTACGAGCAGTACTTC
NA	TRBJ1-5	few	TRBV12-3/TRBV12-4	CASSQYSQPQHF	TGTGCCAGCTCCCAATATAGTCAGCCCCAGCATTTT
TRBD1	TRBJ2-7	NA	TRBV5-5	CASSSGRGRDEQYF	TGTGCCAGCAGCTCGGGCAGGGGGCGAGACGAGCAGTACTTC
NA	TRBJ2-3	few	TRBV29-1	CSVEDLVLGGTDTQYF	TGCAGCGTTGAAGATCTGGTCCTGGGTGGCACAGATACGCAGTATTTT
NA	TRBJ2-7	NA	TRBV5-1	CASSLEPEYSYEQYF	TGCGCCAGCAGCTTGGAACCAGAATATTCCTACGAGCAGTACTTC
NA	TRBJ2-3	few	TRBV20-1	CSASGASTDTQYF	TGCAGTGCTAGCGGGGCTAGCACAGATACGCAGTATTTT
NA	TRBJ2-1	few	TRBV6-1	CASSLLSTGSLNEQFF	TGTGCCAGCAGTCTCCTCTCCACAGGAAGCCTCAATGAGCAGTTCTTC
NA	TRBJ2-1	NA	TRBV5-1	CASSNRARSYNEQFF	TGCGCCAGCAGCAACCGGGCAAGGTCCTACAATGAGCAGTTCTTC
TRBD2	TRBJ2-3	few	TRBV6-2/TRBV6-3	CASDGGNGNTQYF	TGTGCCAGCGACGGGGGGAACGGAAATACGCAGTATTTT
NA	TRBJ1-3	NA	TRBV20-1	CSVHRVVPGNTIYF	TGCAGTGTCCACCGGGTCGTTCCTGGAAACACCATATATTTT
TRBD1	TRBJ1-1	NA	TRBV12-3/TRBV12-4	CASRGRGGTEAFF	TGTGCCAGCAGGGGCAGGGGGGGGACTGAAGCTTTCTTT
NA	TRBJ1-1	NA	TRBV5-1	CASSLAGGGMNTEAFF	TGCGCCAGCAGCTTGGCCGGCGGGGGGATGAACACTGAAGCTTTCTTT
TRBD1	TRBJ2-1	few	TRBV7-9	CASSDDRVAYNEQFF	TGTGCCAGCAGCGACGACAGGGTTGCCTACAATGAGCAGTTCTTC
TRBD2	TRBJ2-1	NA	TRBV27	CASSRLAEYYNEQFF	TGTGCCAGCAGCAGACTAGCGGAATACTACAATGAGCAGTTCTTC
NA	TRBJ2-2	few	TRBV5-4	CASSLKGNVGELFF	TGTGCCAGCAGCTTGAAGGGGAATGTCGGGGAGCTGTTTTTT
NA	TRBJ2-1	few	TRBV20-1	CSALRFQYSNEQFF	TGCAGTGCTCTCCGGTTTCAGTACAGCAATGAGCAGTTCTTC
NA	TRBJ2-1	few	TRBV6-1	CASSVLSNEQFF	TGTGCCAGCAGTGTCCTTTCGAATGAGCAGTTCTTC
TRBD2	TRBJ2-3	few	TRBV12-3/TRBV12-4	CASSPYGTSGGSDTQYF	TGTGCCAGCAGTCCCTACGGGACTAGTGGTGGCTCAGATACGCAGTATTTT
NA	TRBJ2-7	NA	TRBV4-1	CASSQVGQAKSYEQYF	TGCGCCAGCAGCCAAGTTGGGCAGGCGAAGTCCTACGAGCAGTACTTC
TRBD2	TRBJ2-5	once	TRBV6-2/TRBV6-3	CASSPGLAFGETQYF	TGTGCCAGCAGTCCGGGACTAGCTTTTGGAGAGACCCAGTACTTC
TRBD2	TRBJ2-7	NA	TRBV6-2/TRBV6-3	CASSYRLAGESYEQYF	TGTGCCAGCAGTTACCGTCTAGCGGGAGAGTCCTACGAGCAGTACTTC
NA	TRBJ1-3	few	TRBV12-3/TRBV12-4	CASRIPSGNTIYF	TGTGCCAGCAGGATTCCCTCTGGAAACACCATATATTTT
TRBD2	TRBJ2-1	NA	TRBV20-1	CSALLAGGPYNEQFF	TGCAGTGCCCTTTTAGCGGGAGGGCCGTACAATGAGCAGTTCTTC
TRBD1	TRBJ2-7	NA	TRBV20-1	CSGGTLGQGTGEQYF	TGCAGTGGAGGGACTTTGGGACAGGGGACTGGCGAGCAGTACTTC
NA	TRBJ2-1	many	TRBV12-3/TRBV12-4	CASSRGGSFGSEQFF	TGTGCCAGCAGCCGCGGTGGGAGCTTTGGGTCTGAGCAGTTCTTC